The source of this TCR beta chain is a study of blood T cells in healthy people across ages. Then a second PCR, running roughly 7 to 11 cycles, was carried out with a sample-barcoded 5' primer and a J-beta primer mix. MiXCR, applied by TCRdb to the 5' RACE reads, yields one record per CDR3 protein. The repertoire holds hundreds of thousands of distinct CDR3 sequences, with roughly three fifths as singletons. Germline V CDR1 and CDR2: MNHEY, SMNVEV (reference sequence). Trimming removed 5 bases at V and 6 bases at J, with 23 bases between. The CDR3 sequence is 16 residues long. This receptor was obtained from a man between 40 and 49 years old in good health. The source material was blood. The chain has TRBV27 and TRBJ2-7, with a possible D match to TRBD2 (5 bases). CDR3 residues: CASSPNPRIRESEQYF. The DNA for the CDR3 is TGTGCCAGCAGTCCTAACCCCAGGATCCGGGAAAGCGAGCAGTACTTC.